These T cell receptor beta chains were read from a single sample in a study of blood T cell repertoires in COVID-19. The repertoire was sequenced with immunoSEQ multiplex PCR; TCRdb's copy has only in-frame clones and lacks some. This sample has approximately 250,000 clones; 75% to 90% occur once, and the top ten carry approximately 9%. What was sequenced was peripheral blood. The receptors derive from a human donor in a cohort sampled during active COVID-19. Both conserved end residues are part of each CDR3. Fields, in order: V gene, CDR3 protein.

v_gene: TRBV28
CDR3aa: CASSLTGNEQFF

v_gene: TRBV9
CDR3aa: CASSVASYNTGELFF

v_gene: TRBV6-4
CDR3aa: CASSAGTYTGELFF

v_gene: TRBV5-6
CDR3aa: CASSLTGPLDF

v_gene: TRBV19
CDR3aa: CASRGQGEGQPQHF

v_gene: TRBV6-5
CDR3aa: CASRTTGTKPQHF

v_gene: TRBV13
CDR3aa: CASSARTGNYGYTF

v_gene: TRBV6-5
CDR3aa: CATGWTSGTYEQYF

v_gene: TRBV7-9
CDR3aa: CASSRVLEGANVLTF

v_gene: TRBV19
CDR3aa: CASSIGPSQYF

v_gene: TRBV12-3/TRBV12-4
CDR3aa: CASSPHNYGYTF

v_gene: TRBV19
CDR3aa: CASSIGQGISTDTQYF

v_gene: TRBV6-1
CDR3aa: CASSERQGASGYTF

v_gene: TRBV5-1
CDR3aa: CASSLIVSGYNEQFF

v_gene: TRBV11-2
CDR3aa: CASSHTVHEQFF

v_gene: TRBV6-5
CDR3aa: CASSYFYSHRELFF

v_gene: TRBV28
CDR3aa: CASRMAGLSRSGGYGYTF

v_gene: TRBV21-1
CDR3aa: CASSKDTGHTEAFF

v_gene: TRBV19
CDR3aa: CASSNRDSGYEQYF

v_gene: TRBV18
CDR3aa: CASSLRQGAWYGYTF

v_gene: TRBV5-4
CDR3aa: CASAQLNSPLHF

v_gene: TRBV24-1
CDR3aa: CATSDFDSGSSYNEQFF

v_gene: TRBV5-6
CDR3aa: CASSFGAYSGDTDTQYF

v_gene: TRBV5-4
CDR3aa: CASSWDRGYEQYF

v_gene: TRBV12-2
CDR3aa: CASRSGLRDTQYF

v_gene: TRBV14
CDR3aa: CASSQHGYSYEQYF

v_gene: TRBV24-1
CDR3aa: CATSPGAIYGYTF

v_gene: TRBV28
CDR3aa: CASSFLGRGEQYF

v_gene: TRBV6-2/TRBV6-3
CDR3aa: CASSSTVIQETQYF

v_gene: TRBV18
CDR3aa: CASSLRQGAQPQHF

v_gene: TRBV19
CDR3aa: CASSNYRDRNQPQHF

v_gene: TRBV5-1
CDR3aa: CASSSDRVFTEAFF

v_gene: TRBV9
CDR3aa: CASSVGGGTYGYTF

v_gene: TRBV15
CDR3aa: CATSTPPWAGQAGELFF

v_gene: TRBV29-1
CDR3aa: CSVNRGFNTEAFF

v_gene: TRBV5-6
CDR3aa: CASRELSGSTDEQFF

v_gene: TRBV20-1
CDR3aa: CSASFFSEAFF

v_gene: TRBV29-1
CDR3aa: CSVEDAVTGYEQYF

v_gene: TRBV18
CDR3aa: CASSVGGAGETQYF

v_gene: TRBV5-1
CDR3aa: CASSLAPEVNTEAFF

v_gene: TRBV11-2
CDR3aa: CASSRAGGPGDTQYF

v_gene: TRBV3-1/TRBV3-2
CDR3aa: CASSQDRQVLDEQFF

v_gene: TRBV10-3
CDR3aa: CAISAGRLAGGPDQETQYF